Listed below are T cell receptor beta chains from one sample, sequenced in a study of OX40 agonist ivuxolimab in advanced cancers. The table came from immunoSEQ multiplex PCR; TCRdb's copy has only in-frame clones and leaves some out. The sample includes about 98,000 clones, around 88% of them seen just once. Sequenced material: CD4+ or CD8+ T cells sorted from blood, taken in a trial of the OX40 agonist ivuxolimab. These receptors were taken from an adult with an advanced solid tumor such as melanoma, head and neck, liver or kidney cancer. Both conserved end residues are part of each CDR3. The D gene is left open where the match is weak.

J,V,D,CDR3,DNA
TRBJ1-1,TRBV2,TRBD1,CASTSWQGGSEAFF,TGTGCCAGCACCTCTTGGCAGGGGGGTTCTGAAGCTTTCTTT
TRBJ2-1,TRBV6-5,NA,CASRLAYGNEQFF,TGTGCCAGCAGGTTGGCCTATGGGAATGAGCAGTTCTTC
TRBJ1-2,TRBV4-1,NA,CASSRAETALGGYGYTF,TGCGCCAGCAGCCGCGCAGAGACAGCCCTGGGGGGCTATGGCTACACCTTC
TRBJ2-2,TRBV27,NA,CASSLWGTGELFF,TGTGCCAGCAGTTTATGGGGCACCGGGGAGCTGTTTTTT
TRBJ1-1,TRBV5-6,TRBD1,CASWKGDRLNTEAFF,TGTGCCAGCTGGAAAGGGGACAGGCTTAACACTGAAGCTTTCTTT
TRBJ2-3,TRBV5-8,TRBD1,CASSFYGNRGHF,TGTGCCAGCAGCTTCTACGGGAACAGGGGCCATTTT
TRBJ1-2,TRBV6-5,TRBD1,CASSYGDRVRYGYTF,TGTGCCAGCAGTTACGGGGACAGGGTGCGGTATGGCTACACCTTC
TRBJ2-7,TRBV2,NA,CASMVRGISYEQYF,TGTGCCAGCATGGTCCGGGGGATCTCCTACGAGCAGTACTTC
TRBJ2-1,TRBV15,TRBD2,CATARTSGGGLGEQFF,TGTGCCACCGCGCGGACTAGCGGGGGGGGGTTGGGTGAGCAGTTCTTC
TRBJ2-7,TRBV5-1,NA,CASYGGDSYEQYF,TGCGCCAGCTACGGGGGGGACAGCTACGAGCAGTACTTC
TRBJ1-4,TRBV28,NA,CASTNPNEKLFF,TGTGCCAGCACAAACCCTAATGAAAAACTGTTTTTT